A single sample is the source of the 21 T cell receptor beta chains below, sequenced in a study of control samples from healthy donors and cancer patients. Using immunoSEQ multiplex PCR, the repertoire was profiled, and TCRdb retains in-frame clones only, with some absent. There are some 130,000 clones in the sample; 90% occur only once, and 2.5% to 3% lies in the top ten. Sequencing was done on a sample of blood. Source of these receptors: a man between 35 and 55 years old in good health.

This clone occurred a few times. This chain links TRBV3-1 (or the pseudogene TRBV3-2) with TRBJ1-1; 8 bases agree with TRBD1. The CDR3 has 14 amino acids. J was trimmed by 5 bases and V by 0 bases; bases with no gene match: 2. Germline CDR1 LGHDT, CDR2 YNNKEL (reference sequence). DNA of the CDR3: TGTGCCAGCAGCCAAGAGGACAGGGTAACTGAAGCTTTCTTT. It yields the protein CASSQEDRVTEAFF.

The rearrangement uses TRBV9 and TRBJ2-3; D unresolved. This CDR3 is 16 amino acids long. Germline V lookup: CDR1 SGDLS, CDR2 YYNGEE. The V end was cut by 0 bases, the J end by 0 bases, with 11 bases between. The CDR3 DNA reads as TGTGCCAGCAGCGTAGAGTCAGCAATTAGCACAGATACGCAGTATTTT. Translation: CASSVESAISTDTQYF.

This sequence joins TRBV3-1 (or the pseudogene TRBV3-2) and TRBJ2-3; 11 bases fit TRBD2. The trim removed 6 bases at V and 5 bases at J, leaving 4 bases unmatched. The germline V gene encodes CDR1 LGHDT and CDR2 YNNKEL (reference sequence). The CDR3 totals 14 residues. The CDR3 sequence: CASRKTSGGDTQYF. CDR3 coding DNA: TGTGCCAGCAGAAAAACTAGCGGGGGAGATACGCAGTATTTT.

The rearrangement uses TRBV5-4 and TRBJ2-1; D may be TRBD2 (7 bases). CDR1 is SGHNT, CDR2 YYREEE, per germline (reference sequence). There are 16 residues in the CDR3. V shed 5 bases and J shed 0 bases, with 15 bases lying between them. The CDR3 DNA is TGTGCCAGCAGTTCGGGGGGCCGGAGCTCCTACAATGAGCAGTTCTTC. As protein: CASSSGGRSSYNEQFF.

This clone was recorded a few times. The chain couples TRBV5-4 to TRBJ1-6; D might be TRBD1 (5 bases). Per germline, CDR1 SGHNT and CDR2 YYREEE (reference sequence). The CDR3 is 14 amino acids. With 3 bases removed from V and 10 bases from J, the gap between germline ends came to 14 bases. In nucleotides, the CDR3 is TGTGCCAGCAGCTCCGGGACGGTGGGATCACCCCTCCACTTT. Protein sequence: CASSSGTVGSPLHF.

In DNA, the CDR3 is TGTGCCAGCAGTTCGGACACACGGGGAGAGACCCAGTACTTC. Translating gives CASSSDTRGETQYF. This sequence joins TRBV3-1 (or the pseudogene TRBV3-2) and TRBJ2-5; the D call may be TRBD1 or TRBD2 (5 bases each). This CDR3 contains 14 residues. V was clipped by 6 bases and J by 4 bases, with 15 bases between them. Germline V CDR1 and CDR2: LGHDT, YNNKEL (reference sequence).

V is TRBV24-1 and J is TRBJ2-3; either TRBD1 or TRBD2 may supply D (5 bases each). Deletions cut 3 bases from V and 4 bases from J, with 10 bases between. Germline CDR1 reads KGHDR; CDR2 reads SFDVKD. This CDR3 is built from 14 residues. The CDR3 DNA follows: TGTGCCACCAGTGATCCCGGGACCTCAGATACGCAGTATTTT. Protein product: CATSDPGTSDTQYF.

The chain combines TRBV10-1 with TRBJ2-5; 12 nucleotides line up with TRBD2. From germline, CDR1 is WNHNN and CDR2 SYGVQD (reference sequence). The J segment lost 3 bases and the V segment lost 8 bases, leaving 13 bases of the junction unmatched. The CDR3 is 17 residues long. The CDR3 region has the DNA TGCGCCAGCGGAAAAAGGGCTAGCGGGGGGGCCAAAGAGACCCAGTACTTC. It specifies CASGKRASGGAKETQYF.

Here the CDR3 DNA reads TGTGCCTGGAGCCTCCACGGGGTTGAAAAACTGTTTTTT. This sequence encodes CAWSLHGVEKLFF. The V gene is TRBV30, the J gene TRBJ1-4; D remains unclear. CDR3 length: 13 residues. Germline assignment: CDR1 GTSNPN and CDR2 SVGIG (reference sequence). Trimming cost V 3 bases and J 7 bases, with 12 bases left between them.

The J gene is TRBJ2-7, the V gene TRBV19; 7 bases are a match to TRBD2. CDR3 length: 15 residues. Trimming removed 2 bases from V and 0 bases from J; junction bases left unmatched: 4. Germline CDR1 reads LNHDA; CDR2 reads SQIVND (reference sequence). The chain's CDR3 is CASSIQGGSSYEQYF. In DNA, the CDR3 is TGTGCCAGTAGTATACAGGGCGGGAGCTCCTACGAGCAGTACTTC.

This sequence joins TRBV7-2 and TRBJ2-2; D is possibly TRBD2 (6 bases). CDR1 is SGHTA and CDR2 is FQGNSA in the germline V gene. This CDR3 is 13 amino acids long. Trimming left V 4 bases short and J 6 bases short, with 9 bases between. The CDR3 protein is CASSSREPGELFF. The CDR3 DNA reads TGTGCCAGCAGCTCTCGGGAGCCCGGGGAGCTGTTTTTT. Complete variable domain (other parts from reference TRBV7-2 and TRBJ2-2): GAGVSQSPSNKVTEKGKDVELRCDPISGHTALYWYRQSLGQGLEFLIYFQGNSAPDKSGLPSDRFSAERTGGSVSTLTIQRTQQEDSAVYLCASSSREPGELFFGEGSRLTVL.

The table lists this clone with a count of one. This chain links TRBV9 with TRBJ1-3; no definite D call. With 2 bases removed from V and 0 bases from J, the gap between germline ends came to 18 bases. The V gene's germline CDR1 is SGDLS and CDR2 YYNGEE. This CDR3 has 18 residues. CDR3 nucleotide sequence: TGTGCCAGCAGCGTTATTCCCCAGACAACCGGCTCTGGAAACACCATATATTTT. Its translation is CASSVIPQTTGSGNTIYF. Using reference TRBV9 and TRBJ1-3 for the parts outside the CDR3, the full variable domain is DSGVTQTPKHLITATGQRVTLRCSPRSGDLSVYWYQQSLDQGLQFLIQYYNGEERAKGNILERFSAQQFPDLHSELNLSSLELGDSALYFCASSVIPQTTGSGNTIYFGEGSWLTVV.

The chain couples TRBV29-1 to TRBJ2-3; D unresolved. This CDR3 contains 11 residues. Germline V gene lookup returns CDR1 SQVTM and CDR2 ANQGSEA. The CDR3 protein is CQVLLGDTQYF. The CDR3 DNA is TGCCAGGTTCTCTTGGGAGATACGCAGTATTTT.

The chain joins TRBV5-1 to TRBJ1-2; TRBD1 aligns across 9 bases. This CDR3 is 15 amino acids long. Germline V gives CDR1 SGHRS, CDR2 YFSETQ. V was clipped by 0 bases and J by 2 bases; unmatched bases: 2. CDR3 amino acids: CASSLEQGANYGYTF. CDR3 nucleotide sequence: TGCGCCAGCAGCTTGGAACAGGGGGCAAACTATGGCTACACCTTC.

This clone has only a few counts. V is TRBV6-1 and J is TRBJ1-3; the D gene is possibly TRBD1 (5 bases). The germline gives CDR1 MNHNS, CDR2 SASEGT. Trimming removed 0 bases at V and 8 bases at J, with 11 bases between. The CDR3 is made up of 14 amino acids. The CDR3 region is CASSEAGGEYTIYF. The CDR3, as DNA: TGTGCCAGCAGTGAAGCGGGGGGGGAATACACCATATATTTT.

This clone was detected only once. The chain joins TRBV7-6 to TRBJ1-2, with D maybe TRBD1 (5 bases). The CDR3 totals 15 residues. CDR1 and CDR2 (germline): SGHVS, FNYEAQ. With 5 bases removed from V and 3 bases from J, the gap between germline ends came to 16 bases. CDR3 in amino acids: CASSLLGGSDYGYTF. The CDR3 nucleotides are TGTGCCAGCAGCCTCCTGGGGGGTTCCGACTATGGCTACACCTTC.

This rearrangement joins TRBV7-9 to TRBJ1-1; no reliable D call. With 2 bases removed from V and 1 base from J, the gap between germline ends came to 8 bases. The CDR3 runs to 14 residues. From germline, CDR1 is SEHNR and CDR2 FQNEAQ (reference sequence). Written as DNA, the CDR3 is TGTGCCAGCAGCTTAAATTATCAGAACACTGAAGCTTTCTTT. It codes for CASSLNYQNTEAFF.

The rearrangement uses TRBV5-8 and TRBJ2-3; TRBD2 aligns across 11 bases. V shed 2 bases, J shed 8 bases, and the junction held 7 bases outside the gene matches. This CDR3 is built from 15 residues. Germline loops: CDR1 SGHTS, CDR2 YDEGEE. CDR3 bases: TGTGCCAGCAGCTTAGGGGGACTAGCGGTTGCTACGCAGTATTTT. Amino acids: CASSLGGLAVATQYF.

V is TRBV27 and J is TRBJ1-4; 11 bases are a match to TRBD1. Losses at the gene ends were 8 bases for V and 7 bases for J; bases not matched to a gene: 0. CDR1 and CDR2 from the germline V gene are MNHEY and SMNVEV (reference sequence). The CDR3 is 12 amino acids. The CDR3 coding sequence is TGTGCCAGCGGGACAGGGGGTGAAAAACTGTTTTTT. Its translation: CASGTGGEKLFF.

DNA of the CDR3: TGTGCCAGCAGCCGGACGGACGGCGATGAAAAACTGTTTTTT. This translates into CASSRTDGDEKLFF. The chain uses TRBV28 and TRBJ1-4; no reliable D call. Germline assignment: CDR1 MDHEN and CDR2 SYDVKM. The CDR3 runs to 14 residues. Trimming cost V 6 bases and J 6 bases, with 14 bases left between them.

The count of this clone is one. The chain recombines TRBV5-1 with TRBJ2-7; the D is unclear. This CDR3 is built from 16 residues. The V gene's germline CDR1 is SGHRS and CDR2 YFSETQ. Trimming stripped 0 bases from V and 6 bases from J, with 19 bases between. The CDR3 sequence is CASSLGRPRSFSEQYF. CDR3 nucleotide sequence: TGCGCCAGCAGCTTGGGACGGCCGAGAAGCTTTTCCGAGCAGTACTTC.